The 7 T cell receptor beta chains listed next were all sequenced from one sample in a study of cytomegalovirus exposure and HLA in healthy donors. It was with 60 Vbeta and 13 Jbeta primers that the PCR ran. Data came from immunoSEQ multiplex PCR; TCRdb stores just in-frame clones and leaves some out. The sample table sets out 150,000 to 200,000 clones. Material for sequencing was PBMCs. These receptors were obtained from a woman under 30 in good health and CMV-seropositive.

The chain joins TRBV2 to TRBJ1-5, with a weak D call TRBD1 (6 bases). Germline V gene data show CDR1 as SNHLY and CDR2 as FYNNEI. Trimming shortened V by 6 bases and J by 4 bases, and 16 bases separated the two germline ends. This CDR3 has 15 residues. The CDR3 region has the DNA TGTGCCAGCAGGGTTTCAGGGGCAGCAAATCAGCCCCAGCATTTT. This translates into CASRVSGAANQPQHF.

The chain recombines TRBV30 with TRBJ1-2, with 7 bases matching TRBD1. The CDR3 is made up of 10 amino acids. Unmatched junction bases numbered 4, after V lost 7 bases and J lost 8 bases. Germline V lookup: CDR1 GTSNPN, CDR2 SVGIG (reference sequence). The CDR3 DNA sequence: TGTGCCTCAGGGGGGCTGGGCTACACCTTC. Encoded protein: CASGGLGYTF. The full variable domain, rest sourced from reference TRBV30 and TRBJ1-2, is SQTIHQWPATLVQPVGSPLSLECTVEGTSNPNLYWYRQAAGRGLQLLFYSVGIGQISSEVPQNLSASRPQDRQFILSSKKLLLSDSGFYLCASGGLGYTFGSGTRLTVV.

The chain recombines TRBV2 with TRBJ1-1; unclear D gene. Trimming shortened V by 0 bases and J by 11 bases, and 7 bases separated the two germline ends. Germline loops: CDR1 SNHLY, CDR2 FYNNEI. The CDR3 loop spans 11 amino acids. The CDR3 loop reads CASSEAPSAFF. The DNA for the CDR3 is TGTGCCAGCAGTGAAGCCCCGAGTGCTTTCTTT.

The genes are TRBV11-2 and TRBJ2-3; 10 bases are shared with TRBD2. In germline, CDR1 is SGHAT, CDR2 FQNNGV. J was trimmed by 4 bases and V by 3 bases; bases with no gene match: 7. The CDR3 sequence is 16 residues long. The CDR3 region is CASSFKSGGAADTQYF. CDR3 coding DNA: TGTGCCAGCAGCTTTAAAAGCGGGGGGGCCGCAGATACGCAGTATTTT.

CDR3 nucleotide sequence: TGTGCCAGCAGCTTGAGGCGGGAGTCTTACAATGAGCAGTTCTTC. Protein sequence: CASSLRRESYNEQFF. The chain links TRBV5-4 to TRBJ2-1, with 7 positions matching TRBD2. The CDR3 spans 15 residues. With 1 base clipped from V and 4 bases from J, the junction kept 5 bases outside the gene matches. CDR1 SGHNT and CDR2 YYREEE come from the germline V gene (reference sequence).

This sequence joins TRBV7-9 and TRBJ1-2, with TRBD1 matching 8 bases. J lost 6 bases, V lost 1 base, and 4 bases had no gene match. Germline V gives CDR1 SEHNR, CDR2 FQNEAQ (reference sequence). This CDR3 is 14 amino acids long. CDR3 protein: CASSLEQGANGYTF. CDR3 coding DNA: TGTGCCAGCAGCTTAGAGCAGGGGGCAAATGGCTACACCTTC.

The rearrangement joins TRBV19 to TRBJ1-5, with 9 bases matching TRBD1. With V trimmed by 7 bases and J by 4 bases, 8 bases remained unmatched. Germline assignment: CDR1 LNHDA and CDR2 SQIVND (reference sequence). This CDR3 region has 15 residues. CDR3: CASNTRTGVNQPQHF. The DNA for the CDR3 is TGTGCCAGTAATACTAGGACAGGGGTAAATCAGCCCCAGCATTTT.